This entry concerns a single TCR beta chain. Its cognate antigen is unknown. These data come from a study of human T cells and chemical hapten exposure. Study summary: Throughout the roughly 25-week study, diphenylcyclopropenone was applied weekly to the patients' scalps. Variability of per-sample TCR yields stemmed mainly from small differences in pooled library volume. Overall study findings and caveats: Expanded TCRs grouped into significantly more large CDR3 similarity clusters than controls produced.

This sample's time point: patch test 1, 2 weeks after DPC sensitization. Treatment reported: therapeutic diphenylcyclopropenone sensitization with weekly scalp DPC. The V gene lost 0 bases and the J gene lost 0 bases, with 8 bases spanning the gap. Germline loops: CDR1 SGHAT, CDR2 FQNNGV. The CDR3 covers 15 residues. TCRdb re-called the RACE reads through MiXCR, storing one row per CDR3 protein. The sample consists of some 380,000 distinct CDR3 sequences, approximately 4.4% of them appearing once. The sequence came from a woman between 45 and 65 years old with alopecia areata. Some clones in this sample may be carry-over from other donors' samples. The chain recombines TRBV11-2 with TRBJ1-1, with no clear D. The sequenced sample was whole blood, obtained in connection with sensitization to the hapten diphenylcyclopropenone (DPC). This CDR3 is CASSLDSAVNTEAFF. The DNA for the CDR3 is TGTGCCAGCAGCTTAGATTCGGCAGTGAACACTGAAGCTTTCTTT.